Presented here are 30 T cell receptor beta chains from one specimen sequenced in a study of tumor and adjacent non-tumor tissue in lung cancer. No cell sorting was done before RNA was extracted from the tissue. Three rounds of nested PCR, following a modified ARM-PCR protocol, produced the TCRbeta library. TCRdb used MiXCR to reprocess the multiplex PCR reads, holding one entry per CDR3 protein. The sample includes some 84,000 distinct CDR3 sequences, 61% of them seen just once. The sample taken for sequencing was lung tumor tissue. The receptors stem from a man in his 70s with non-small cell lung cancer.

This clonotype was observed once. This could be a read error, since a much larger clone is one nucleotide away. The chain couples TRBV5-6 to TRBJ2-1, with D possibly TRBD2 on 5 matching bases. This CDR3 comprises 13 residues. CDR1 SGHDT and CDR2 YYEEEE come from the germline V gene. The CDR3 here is CASNLDSRNEQFF. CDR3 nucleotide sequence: TGTGCCAGCAACTTGGACTCACGGAATGAGCAGTTCTTC.

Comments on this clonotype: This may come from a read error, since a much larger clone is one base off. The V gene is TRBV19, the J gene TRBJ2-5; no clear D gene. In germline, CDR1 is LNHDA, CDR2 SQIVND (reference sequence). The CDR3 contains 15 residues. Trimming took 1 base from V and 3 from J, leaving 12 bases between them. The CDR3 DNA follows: TGTGCCAGTAGTATAGGTGGGTGGCGAGAAGAGACCCAGTACTTC. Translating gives CASSIGGWREETQYF.

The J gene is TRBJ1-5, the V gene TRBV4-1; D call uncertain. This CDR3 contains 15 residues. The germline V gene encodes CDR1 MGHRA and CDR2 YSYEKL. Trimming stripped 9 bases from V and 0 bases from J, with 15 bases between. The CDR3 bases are TGCGCCAGTAACCAAGAGTTGACTAGCAATCAGCCCCAGCATTTT. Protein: CASNQELTSNQPQHF.

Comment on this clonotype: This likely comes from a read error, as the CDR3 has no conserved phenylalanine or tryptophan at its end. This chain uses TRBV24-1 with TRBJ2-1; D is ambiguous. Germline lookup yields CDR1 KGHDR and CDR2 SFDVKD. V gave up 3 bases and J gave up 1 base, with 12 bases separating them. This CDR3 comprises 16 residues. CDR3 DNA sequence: TGTGCCACCAGTGATCCCACGATCGGTTCCTACAATGAGCAGTTCCTC. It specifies CATSDPTIGSYNEQFL.

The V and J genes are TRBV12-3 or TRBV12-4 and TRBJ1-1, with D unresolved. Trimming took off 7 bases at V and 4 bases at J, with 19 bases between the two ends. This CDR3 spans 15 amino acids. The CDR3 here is CASITGSGLGTEAFF. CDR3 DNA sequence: TGTGCCAGCATCACGGGCTCGGGGTTGGGCACTGAAGCTTTCTTT.

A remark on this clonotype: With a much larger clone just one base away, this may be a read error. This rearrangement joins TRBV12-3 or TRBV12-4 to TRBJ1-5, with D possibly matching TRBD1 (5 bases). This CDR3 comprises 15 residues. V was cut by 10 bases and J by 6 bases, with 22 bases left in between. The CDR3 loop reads CANRSAGRESQPQHF. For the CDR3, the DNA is TGTGCCAACAGGTCGGCGGGCAGGGAAAGTCAGCCCCAGCATTTT.

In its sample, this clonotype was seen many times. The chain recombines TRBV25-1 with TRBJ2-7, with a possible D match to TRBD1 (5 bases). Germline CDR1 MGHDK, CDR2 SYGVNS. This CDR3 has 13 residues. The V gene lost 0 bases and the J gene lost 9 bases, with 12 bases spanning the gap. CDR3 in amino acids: CASSEYAGSAQYF. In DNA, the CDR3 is TGTGCCAGCAGTGAATATGCAGGGTCTGCGCAGTACTTC.

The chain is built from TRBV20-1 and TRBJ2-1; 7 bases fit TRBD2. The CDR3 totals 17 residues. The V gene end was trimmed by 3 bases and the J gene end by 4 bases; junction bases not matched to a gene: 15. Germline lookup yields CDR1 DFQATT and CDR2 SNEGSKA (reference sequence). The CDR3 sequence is CSARDPSGGGRYNEQFF. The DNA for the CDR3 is TGCAGTGCTAGGGACCCGTCGGGGGGAGGGAGGTACAATGAGCAGTTCTTC.

This chain's CDR3 is CASSVQGFPITGELFF. For the CDR3, the DNA is TGCGCCAGCAGCGTACAGGGTTTTCCGATCACCGGGGAGCTGTTTTTT. This chain joins TRBV5-1 and TRBJ2-2; TRBD1 is a possible D gene (6 bases). V lost 4 bases and J lost 4, with 17 bases in between. CDR1 is SGHRS and CDR2 is YFSETQ in the germline V gene. This CDR3 comprises 16 residues.

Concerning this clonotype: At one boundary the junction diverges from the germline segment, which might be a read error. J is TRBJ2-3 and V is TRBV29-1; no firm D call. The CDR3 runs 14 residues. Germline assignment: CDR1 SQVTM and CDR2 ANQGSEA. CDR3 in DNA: TGCAGCTCTCGTGGTGGGTTCGGCACAGATACGCATTATTTT. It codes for CSSRGGFGTDTHYF.

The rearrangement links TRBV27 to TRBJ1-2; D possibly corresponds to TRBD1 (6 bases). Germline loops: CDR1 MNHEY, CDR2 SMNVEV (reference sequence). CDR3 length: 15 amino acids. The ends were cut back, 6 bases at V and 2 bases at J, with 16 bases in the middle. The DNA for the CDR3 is TGTGCCAGCAGATCCCCCGGGACAACGAACTATGGCTACACCTTC. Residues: CASRSPGTTNYGYTF.

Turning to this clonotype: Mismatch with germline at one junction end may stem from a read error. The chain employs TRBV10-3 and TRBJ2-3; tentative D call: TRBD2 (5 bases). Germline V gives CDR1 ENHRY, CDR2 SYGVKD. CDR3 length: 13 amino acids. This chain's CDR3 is CAISVASTDTRYF. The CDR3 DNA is TGTGCCATCAGTGTCGCTAGCACAGATACGCGGTATTTT.

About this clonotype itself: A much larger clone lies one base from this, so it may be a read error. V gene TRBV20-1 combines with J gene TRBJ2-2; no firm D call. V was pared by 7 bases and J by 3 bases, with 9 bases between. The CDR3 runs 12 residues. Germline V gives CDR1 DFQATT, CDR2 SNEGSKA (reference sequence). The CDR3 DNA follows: TGCAGTGACGCAGACTACACCGGGGAGCTGTTTTTT. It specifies CSDADYTGELFF.

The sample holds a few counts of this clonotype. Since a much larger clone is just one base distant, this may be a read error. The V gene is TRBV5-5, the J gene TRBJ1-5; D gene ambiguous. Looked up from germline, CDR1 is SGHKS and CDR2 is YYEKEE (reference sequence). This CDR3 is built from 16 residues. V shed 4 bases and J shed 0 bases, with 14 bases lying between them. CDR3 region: CASSAGFPTSNQPQHF. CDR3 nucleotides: TGTGCCAGCAGCGCGGGTTTTCCTACTAGCAATCAGCCCCAGCATTTT.

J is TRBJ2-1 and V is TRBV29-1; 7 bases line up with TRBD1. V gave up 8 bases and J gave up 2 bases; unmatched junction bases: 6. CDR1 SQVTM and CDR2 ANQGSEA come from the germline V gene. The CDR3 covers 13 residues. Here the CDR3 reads CSIRTGPYNEQFF. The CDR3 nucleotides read TGCAGCATCCGGACAGGCCCCTACAATGAGCAGTTCTTC.

In nucleotides, the CDR3 is TGTGCCAGAGACGGCAATGAGCAGTTCTTC. This codes for CARDGNEQFF. V gene TRBV2 combines with J gene TRBJ2-1; unclear D gene. V was cut by 9 bases and J by 6 bases, with 6 bases left in between. Germline V gene lookup returns CDR1 SNHLY and CDR2 FYNNEI. This CDR3 comprises 10 residues.

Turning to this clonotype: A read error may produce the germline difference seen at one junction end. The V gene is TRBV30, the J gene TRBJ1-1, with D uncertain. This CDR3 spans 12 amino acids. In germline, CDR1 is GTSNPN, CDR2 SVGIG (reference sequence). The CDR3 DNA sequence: TGTGCATGGGGAGGGCGTGTCACTGAAGCTATCTTT. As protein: CAWGGRVTEAIF. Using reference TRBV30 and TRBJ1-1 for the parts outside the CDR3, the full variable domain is SQTIHQWPATLVQPVGSPLSLECTVEGTSNPNLYWYRQAAGRGLQLLFYSVGIGQISSEVPQNLSASRPQDRQFILSSKKLLLSDSGFYLCAWGGRVTEAIFGQGTRLTVV.

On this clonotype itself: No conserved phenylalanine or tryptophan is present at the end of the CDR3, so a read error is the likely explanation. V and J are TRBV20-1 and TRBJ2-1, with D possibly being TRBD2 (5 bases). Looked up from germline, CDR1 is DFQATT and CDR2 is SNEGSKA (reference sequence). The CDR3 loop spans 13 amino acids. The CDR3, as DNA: TGCAGTACTAGAGATCACTCCTACTATGAGCAGTTCTTA. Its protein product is CSTRDHSYYEQFL.

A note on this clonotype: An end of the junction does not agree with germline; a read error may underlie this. CDR3 residues: CTSSLNKGNSKNIQYF. The CDR3 DNA sequence: TGTACCAGTAGCTTGAACAAGGGTAATTCCAAAAACATTCAGTACTTC. This chain links TRBV11-3 with TRBJ2-4; D call uncertain. This CDR3 comprises 16 residues. Per germline, CDR1 SGHNT and CDR2 YENEEA.

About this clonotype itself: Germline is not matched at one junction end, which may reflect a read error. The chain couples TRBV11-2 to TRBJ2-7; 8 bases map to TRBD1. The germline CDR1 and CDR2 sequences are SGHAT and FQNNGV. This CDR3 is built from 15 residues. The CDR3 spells CTGSLEGQGAYKQYF. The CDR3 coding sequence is TGTACCGGCAGCTTAGAGGGGCAGGGGGCCTACAAGCAGTACTTC.

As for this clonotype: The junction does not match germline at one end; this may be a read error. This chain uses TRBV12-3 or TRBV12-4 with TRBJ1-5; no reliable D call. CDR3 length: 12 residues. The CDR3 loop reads CGSRQSNQHQHF. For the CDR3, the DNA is TGTGGCAGCCGGCAGAGCAATCAGCACCAGCACTTT.

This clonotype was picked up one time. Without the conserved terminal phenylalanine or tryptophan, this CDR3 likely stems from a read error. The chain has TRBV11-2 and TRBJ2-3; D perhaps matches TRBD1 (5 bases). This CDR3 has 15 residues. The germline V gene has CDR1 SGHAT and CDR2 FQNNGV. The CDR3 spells CASSAGQGLTNTQYS. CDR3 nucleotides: TGTGCCAGCAGCGCTGGTCAGGGTTTAACAAATACTCAGTATTCT.

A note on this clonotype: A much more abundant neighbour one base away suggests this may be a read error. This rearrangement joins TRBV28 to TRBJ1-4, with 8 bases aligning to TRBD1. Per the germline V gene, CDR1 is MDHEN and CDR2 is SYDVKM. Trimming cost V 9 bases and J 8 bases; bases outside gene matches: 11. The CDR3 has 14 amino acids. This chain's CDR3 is CARSAGGRSEKLFF. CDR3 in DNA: TGTGCCAGAAGTGCAGGGGGCAGATCAGAAAAACTGTTTTTT.

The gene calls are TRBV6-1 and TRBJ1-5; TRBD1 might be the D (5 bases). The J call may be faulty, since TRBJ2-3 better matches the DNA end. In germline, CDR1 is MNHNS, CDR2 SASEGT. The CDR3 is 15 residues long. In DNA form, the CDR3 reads TGTGCCAGCAGTGAATCGGTCGCAGGGTGGCAACCCCAGTATTTT. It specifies CASSESVAGWQPQYF.

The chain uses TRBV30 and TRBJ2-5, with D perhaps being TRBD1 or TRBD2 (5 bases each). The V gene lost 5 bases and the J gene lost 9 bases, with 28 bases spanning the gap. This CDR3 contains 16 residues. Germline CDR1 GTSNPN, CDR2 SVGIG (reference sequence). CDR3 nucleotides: TGTGCCTGGGACGACTCTCCGTTTAGCGCCCAAGGGGCCCAGTACTTC. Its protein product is CAWDDSPFSAQGAQYF.

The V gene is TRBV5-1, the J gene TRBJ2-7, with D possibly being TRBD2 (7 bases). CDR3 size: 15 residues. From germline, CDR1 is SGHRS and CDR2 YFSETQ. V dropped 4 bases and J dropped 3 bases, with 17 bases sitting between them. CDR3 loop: CASSPGGVRGYEQYF. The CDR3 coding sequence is TGCGCCAGCAGCCCTGGGGGGGTCAGGGGCTACGAGCAGTACTTC.

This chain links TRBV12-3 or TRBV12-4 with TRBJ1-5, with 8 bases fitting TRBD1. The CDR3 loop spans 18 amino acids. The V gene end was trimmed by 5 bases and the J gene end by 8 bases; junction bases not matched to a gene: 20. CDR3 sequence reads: CASSVEGQDPPYGEPQHF. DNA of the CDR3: TGTGCCAGCAGTGTAGAGGGACAGGACCCACCTTACGGGGAGCCCCAGCATTTT.

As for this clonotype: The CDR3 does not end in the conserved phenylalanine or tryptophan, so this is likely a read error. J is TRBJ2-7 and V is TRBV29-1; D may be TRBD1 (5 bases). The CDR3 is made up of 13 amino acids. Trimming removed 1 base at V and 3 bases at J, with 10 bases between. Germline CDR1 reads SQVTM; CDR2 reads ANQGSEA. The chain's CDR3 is CSVEGRGSYEQYL. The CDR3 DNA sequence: TGCAGCGTTGAAGGTAGGGGAAGCTACGAGCAGTACCTC.

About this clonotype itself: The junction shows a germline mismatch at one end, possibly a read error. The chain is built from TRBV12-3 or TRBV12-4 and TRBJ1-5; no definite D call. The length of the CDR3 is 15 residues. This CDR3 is CANSFGTLGNQPQHF. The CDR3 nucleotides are TGTGCCAACAGTTTCGGCACTTTGGGCAATCAGCCCCAGCATTTT.

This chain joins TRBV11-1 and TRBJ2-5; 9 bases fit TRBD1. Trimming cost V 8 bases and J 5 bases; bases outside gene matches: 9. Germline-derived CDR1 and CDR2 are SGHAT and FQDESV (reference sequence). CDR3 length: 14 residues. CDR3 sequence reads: CASPRDRVFETQYF. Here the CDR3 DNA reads TGTGCCAGCCCCCGGGACAGGGTTTTTGAGACCCAGTACTTC.